Shown below are 25 T cell receptor beta chains from a single sample sequenced in a study of patients and donors after allogeneic stem cell transplantation. From the RT-PCR reads, TCRdb called clonotypes with MiXCR, one entry per CDR3 protein. In the table there are some 200,000 distinct CDR3 sequences, around two fifths of which are singletons. What was sequenced was blood, either unsorted or a sorted T cell fraction (not recorded which). The receptors come from a human donor who was either an allogeneic HSCT recipient or a stem cell or donor lymphocyte infusion donor (not recorded which). It is not recorded whose cells these are; they may come from a transplant donor.

This chain links TRBV12-3 or TRBV12-4 with TRBJ2-1, with D hard to call. V was cut by 6 bases and J by 10 bases, with 19 bases left in between. This CDR3 region has 14 residues. CDR3 bases: TGTGCCAGCAGCTCCCGGTCCCCTTCAAGGGAGCAGTTCTTC. Protein: CASSSRSPSREQFF.

The V gene is TRBV7-2, the J gene TRBJ2-3; D ambiguous. Germline values: CDR1 SGHTA, CDR2 FQGNSA. Trimming took 2 bases from V and 4 from J, leaving 4 bases between them. The CDR3 length is 12 residues. The CDR3 bases are TGTGCCAGCAGCTTATCTCCAGATACGCAGTATTTT. Its protein is CASSLSPDTQYF.

This clonotype was observed a few times. The chain carries TRBV12-3 or TRBV12-4 and TRBJ1-5, with a possible D match to TRBD1 (5 bases). This CDR3 is built from 14 residues. V dropped 4 bases and J dropped 6 bases, with 13 bases sitting between them. The CDR3 coding sequence is TGTGCCAGCAGTTGGGGCGGACGCGGTCAGCCCCAGCATTTT. This translates into CASSWGGRGQPQHF.

V is TRBV5-5 and J is TRBJ2-5, with D unresolved. CDR3 size: 16 residues. Trimming took off 4 bases at V and 5 bases at J, with 21 bases between the two ends. Germline loops: CDR1 SGHKS, CDR2 YYEKEE (reference sequence). CDR3 bases: TGTGCCAGCAGCCGCTTTACGACACCCGTGGGGGAGACCCAGTACTTC. Translation: CASSRFTTPVGETQYF.

In this sample, this clonotype turned up many times. The gene calls are TRBV5-1 and TRBJ1-1; D not certain. Germline-derived CDR1 and CDR2 are SGHRS and YFSETQ. This CDR3 has 12 residues. V lost 4 bases, J lost 3 bases, and 7 bases lay in between. The CDR3 sequence: CASSRADTEAFF. The CDR3 region has the DNA TGCGCCAGCAGCCGAGCGGACACTGAAGCTTTCTTT.

The chain links TRBV6-5 to TRBJ1-1; D gene ambiguous. Trimming shortened V by 5 bases and J by 5 bases, and 6 bases separated the two germline ends. The CDR3 totals 11 residues. The germline gives CDR1 MNHEY, CDR2 SVGAGI. CDR3 amino acids: CASSTGTEAFF. CDR3 bases: TGTGCCAGCAGTACGGGGACTGAAGCTTTCTTT.

This clonotype showed up just a few times. V gene TRBV29-1 combines with J gene TRBJ1-2, with D maybe TRBD1 (5 bases). Deletions cut 3 bases from V and 8 bases from J, with 7 bases between. CDR3 size: 10 residues. Per germline, CDR1 SQVTM and CDR2 ANQGSEA. This chain's CDR3 is CSVDRVGYTF. For the CDR3, the DNA is TGCAGCGTTGACAGGGTCGGCTACACCTTC.

The chain recombines TRBV6-6 with TRBJ2-1, with D possibly being TRBD1 (7 bases). This CDR3 is 15 amino acids long. Germline CDR1 reads MNHNY; CDR2 reads SVGAGI (reference sequence). V dropped 6 bases and J dropped 6 bases, with 18 bases sitting between them. The CDR3 DNA reads as TGTGCCAGCAGCCGCCCCGGGACAGCGGGCAATGAGCAGTTCTTC. The encoded protein is CASSRPGTAGNEQFF.

The chain carries TRBV5-6 and TRBJ2-5; 7 bases agree with TRBD1. Looked up from germline, CDR1 is SGHDT and CDR2 is YYEEEE. The length of the CDR3 is 14 residues. V lost 4 bases and J lost 4; bases outside the gene matches: 7. The DNA for the CDR3 is TGTGCCAGCAGCCACGAGACAGGGAGAGAGACCCAGTACTTC. As protein: CASSHETGRETQYF.

This clonotype occurred a few times. The rearrangement uses TRBV6-5 and TRBJ1-3; D is uncertain. V lost 0 bases and J lost 0, with 12 bases in between. CDR1 is MNHEY, CDR2 SVGAGI, per germline. This CDR3 has 17 residues. The CDR3 nucleotides are TGTGCCAGCAGTTACTCAGGCAATTTGAACTCTGGAAACACCATATATTTT. Encoded protein: CASSYSGNLNSGNTIYF.

The J gene is TRBJ2-7, the V gene TRBV11-3, with TRBD2 matching 7 bases. Germline V gene lookup returns CDR1 SGHNT and CDR2 YENEEA. Germline trimming cut 1 base from V and 0 bases from J; bases unmatched to any gene: 6. The CDR3 covers 16 residues. CDR3 sequence (DNA): TGTGCCAGCAGCTTAGGAGAGGGGAGGGGCTCCTACGAGCAGTACTTC. Translated, it gives CASSLGEGRGSYEQYF.

The rearrangement joins TRBV11-1 to TRBJ1-2; TRBD1 aligns across 9 bases. Germline V lookup: CDR1 SGHAT, CDR2 FQDESV (reference sequence). The CDR3 is made up of 17 amino acids. Germline trimming cut 5 bases from V and 1 base from J; bases unmatched to any gene: 11. CDR3 loop: CASSLGQGPSNNYGYTF. Here the CDR3 DNA reads TGTGCCAGCAGCCTGGGACAGGGACCATCGAATAACTATGGCTACACCTTC.

The chain carries TRBV12-3 or TRBV12-4 and TRBJ1-2; D unclear. There are 13 residues in the CDR3. V gave up 3 bases and J gave up 3 bases, with 8 bases separating them. CDR3 sequence reads: CASSFGVHYGYTF. Here the CDR3 DNA reads TGTGCCAGCAGTTTTGGGGTGCACTATGGCTACACCTTC.

This clonotype has only a few counts. The chain is built from TRBV4-2 and TRBJ1-1; D is unclear. Germline CDR1 and CDR2: LGHNA and YNFKEQ. V lost 1 base, J lost 5 bases, and 8 bases lay in between. This CDR3 region has 13 residues. The CDR3 coding sequence is TGTGCCAGCAGCCAAGTTGGGGAGACTGAAGCTTTCTTT. It encodes CASSQVGETEAFF.

This clonotype showed up just a few times. CDR3 in DNA: TGTGCCACCAGCAGGGGGACAGCCGATGGCTATGGCTACACCTTC. Translated, it gives CATSRGTADGYGYTF. This sequence joins TRBV15 and TRBJ1-2, with 7 nucleotides matching TRBD1. The CDR3 loop spans 15 amino acids. Unmatched junction bases numbered 8, after V lost 3 bases and J lost 4 bases. Germline V gene sequence: CDR1 LNHNV, CDR2 YYDKDF (reference sequence).

This clonotype was seen only a few times. V gene TRBV20-1 combines with J gene TRBJ1-2, with TRBD1 identical over 7 bases. Trimming at V came to 8 bases and at J to 6 bases, leaving 12 bases not matched to a gene. This CDR3 spans 13 amino acids. Germline CDR1 and CDR2: DFQATT and SNEGSKA (reference sequence). DNA for the CDR3: TGCAGTCCCCTGAGTCCAGGGGGGAATGGCTACACCTTC. Protein sequence: CSPLSPGGNGYTF.

This chain joins TRBV30 and TRBJ1-2, with unresolved D. The CDR3 totals 11 residues. V dropped 4 bases and J dropped 8 bases, with 11 bases sitting between them. Germline V CDR1 and CDR2: GTSNPN, SVGIG (reference sequence). The CDR3 DNA reads TGTGCCTGGATCCACGTTACCGGCTACACCTTC. Its protein is CAWIHVTGYTF.

The chain uses TRBV12-3 or TRBV12-4 and TRBJ1-2; TRBD1 is a possible D gene (5 bases). This CDR3 contains 14 residues. V lost 8 bases and J 2 bases, leaving 15 bases between the germline ends. The CDR3 DNA follows: TGTGCCAGCGCCCTAAGCGGGGCCAACTATGGCTACACCTTC. This gives the protein CASALSGANYGYTF.

The CDR3 here is CSAGGGTNEKLFF. CDR3 sequence (DNA): TGCAGTGCAGGGGGGGGAACTAATGAAAAACTGTTTTTT. The chain employs TRBV20-1 and TRBJ1-4; TRBD1 might be the D (6 bases). Germline values: CDR1 DFQATT, CDR2 SNEGSKA (reference sequence). CDR3 size: 13 residues. Trimming stripped 6 bases from V and 1 base from J, with 9 bases between.

This clonotype was recorded a few times. J is TRBJ2-3 and V is TRBV5-1; TRBD2 aligns across 10 bases. The CDR3 is made up of 17 amino acids. The trim removed 2 bases at V and 8 bases at J, leaving 14 bases unmatched. Germline V gene sequence: CDR1 SGHRS, CDR2 YFSETQ. The CDR3 DNA reads as TGCGCCAGCAGCTTAGAGGGACGGCTAGCGGGAGATGGTACGCAGTATTTT. Protein product: CASSLEGRLAGDGTQYF. The whole variable domain, filled in from reference TRBV5-1 and TRBJ2-3, reads KAGVTQTPRYLIKTRGQQVTLSCSPISGHRSVSWYQQTPGQGLQFLFEYFSETQRNKGNFPGRFSGRQFSNSRSEMNVSTLELGDSALYLCASSLEGRLAGDGTQYFGPGTRLTVL.

The chain uses TRBV30 and TRBJ1-5; TRBD1 matches at 7 bases. Per the germline V gene, CDR1 is GTSNPN and CDR2 is SVGIG (reference sequence). After removal of 2 bases from V and 7 bases from J, the junction contained 8 bases not matched to a gene. The CDR3 extends over 14 amino acids. The CDR3 is CAWSLEDRLQPQHF. DNA for the CDR3: TGTGCCTGGAGTCTAGAGGACAGGTTACAGCCCCAGCATTTT.

This clonotype was seen only a few times. The gene calls are TRBV6-6 and TRBJ1-2; D is undetermined. Germline CDR1 MNHNY, CDR2 SVGAGI (reference sequence). V was trimmed by 1 base and J by 2 bases, leaving 11 bases between them. There are 15 residues in the CDR3. CDR3 sequence reads: CASSYYTTGNYGYTF. CDR3 in DNA: TGTGCCAGCAGTTACTACACGACCGGAAACTATGGCTACACCTTC.

The chain recombines TRBV7-2 with TRBJ2-1; tentative D call: TRBD2 (7 bases). The germline V and J ends were trimmed by 4 bases and 5 bases, with 21 bases remaining between them. The CDR3 sequence is 17 residues long. CDR1 is SGHTA, CDR2 FQGNSA, per germline. The CDR3 loop is CASSSPRLRGGDNEQFF. The CDR3 nucleotides read TGTGCCAGCAGCTCCCCTCGTCTTAGGGGGGGCGACAATGAGCAGTTCTTC.

This clonotype has only a few counts. The CDR3 loop is CASTDNPLQVSGNTIYF. The CDR3 region has the DNA TGTGCCAGCACCGATAATCCCCTACAGGTCTCTGGAAACACCATATATTTT. The chain uses TRBV9 and TRBJ1-3, with D possibly being TRBD1 (5 bases). Trimming left V 6 bases short and J 0 bases short, with 19 bases between. Germline V gene lookup returns CDR1 SGDLS and CDR2 YYNGEE. There are 17 residues in the CDR3.

The chain links TRBV7-9 to TRBJ1-5; D is perhaps TRBD1 (6 bases). Per the germline V gene, CDR1 is SEHNR and CDR2 is FQNEAQ (reference sequence). Trimming left V 1 base short and J 11 bases short, with 15 bases between. CDR3 length: 14 residues. The CDR3 DNA sequence: TGTGCCAGCAGCTTAGACACAGGGCCAGAAGCCCAGCATTTT. This encodes CASSLDTGPEAQHF. The full variable domain, with the rest looked up from reference TRBV7-9 and TRBJ1-5, is DTGVSQNPRHKITKRGQNVTFRCDPISEHNRLYWYRQTLGQGPEFLTYFQNEAQLEKSRLLSDRFSAERPKGSFSTLEIQRTEQGDSAMYLCASSLDTGPEAQHFGDGTRLSIL.